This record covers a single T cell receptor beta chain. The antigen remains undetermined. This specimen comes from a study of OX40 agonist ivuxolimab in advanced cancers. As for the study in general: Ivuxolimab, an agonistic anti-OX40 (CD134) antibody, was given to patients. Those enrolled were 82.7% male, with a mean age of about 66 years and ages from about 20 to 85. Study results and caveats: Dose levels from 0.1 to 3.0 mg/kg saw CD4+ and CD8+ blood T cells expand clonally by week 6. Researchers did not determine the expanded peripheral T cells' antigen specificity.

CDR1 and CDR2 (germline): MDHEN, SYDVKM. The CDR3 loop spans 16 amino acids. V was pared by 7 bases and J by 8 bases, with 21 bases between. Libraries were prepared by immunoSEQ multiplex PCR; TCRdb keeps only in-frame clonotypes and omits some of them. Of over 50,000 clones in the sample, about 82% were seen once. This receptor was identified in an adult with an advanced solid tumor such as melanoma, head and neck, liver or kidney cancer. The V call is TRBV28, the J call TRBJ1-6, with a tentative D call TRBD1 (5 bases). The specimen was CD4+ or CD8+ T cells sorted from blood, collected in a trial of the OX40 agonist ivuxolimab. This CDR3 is CASNLGTLQGYSPLHF. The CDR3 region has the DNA TGTGCCAGCAACTTGGGGACGCTACAAGGATATTCACCCCTCCACTTT.